This TCR beta chain was sequenced for a study of blood T cell repertoires in COVID-19. Study-wide context: Both acute and convalescent COVID-19 samples were obtained from the United States, Italy and Spain. From T cells, B-cell-depleted T cells, or PBMCs came the material, which was cDNA or gDNA.

Original processing notes: Amplification from reference gene primers served as the basis for estimated nucleated cell counts. Libraries were prepared by immunoSEQ multiplex PCR; TCRdb keeps only in-frame clonotypes and omits some of them. From that table come the V and J calls and clone size; the DNA was used to work out D and trimming. This table holds 54,000 or so clones, roughly 80% found once. The germline gives CDR1 KGHDR, CDR2 SFDVKD. CDR3 size: 14 residues. Between the trimmed V and J ends, which lost 6 bases and 2 bases, there was a span of 10 bases. This TCR derives from a woman aged 55-69 years with acute or convalescent COVID-19. The sequencing sample was made of peripheral blood. This chain uses TRBV24-1 with TRBJ2-1; TRBD2 might be the D (6 bases). The CDR3 loop is CATSPGDAYNEQFF. DNA of the CDR3: TGTGCCACCAGTCCGGGAGATGCCTACAATGAGCAGTTCTTC.